The source of this T cell receptor beta chain is a study of control samples from healthy donors and cancer patients. Only in-frame clones appear in the TCRdb table, and some are missing; sequencing was by immunoSEQ multiplex PCR. The top ten clones hold about 9% of a sample with more than 100,000 clones, about 91% of them seen once. Deletions cut 5 bases from V and 9 bases from J, with 15 bases between. The CDR3 covers 13 residues. CDR1 and CDR2 from the germline V gene are SGDLS and YYNGEE. This clone was seen a few times. Sequencing was carried out using blood. This chain joins TRBV9 and TRBJ1-5, with D possibly TRBD1 on 5 matching bases. The TCR was taken from a man in his late teens or twenties in good health. CDR3 amino acids: CASSRTEQGPQHF. Here the CDR3 DNA reads TGTGCCAGCAGTCGTACGGAGCAGGGGCCCCAGCATTTT.